The sequence of this TCR beta chain was determined in a study of neurological immune-mediated disorders. The study's findings and limits: Healthy controls had more TCR clonal expansion than multiple sclerosis, which showed the least, whereas HTLV-1-associated myelopathy showed the most.

This clonotype has ten or more counts. Its target is not known. The team produced cDNA through 5'RACE using 10-nucleotide random UMIs. Per sequencing run, 15-18 subjects together gave over 170 million TCR-beta sequences. Each CDR3 protein gets one entry after TCRdb re-called the 5' RACE reads with MiXCR. The repertoire holds tens of thousands of distinct CDR3 sequences, about 6% seen once, with 0.55% to 0.65% in the top ten. The sorted libraries involved the use of about 930,000 CD4+ or CD8+ T cells. Sequenced material: CD4+ T cells from blood. The sequence derives from a woman aged 40-49 years in good health.

The CDR3 DNA is TGCAGTGCTTCCCGAAGGAAGGGCCCATTGGGTCAGCCCCAGCATTTT. Translation: CSASRRKGPLGQPQHF. The gene calls are TRBV20-1 and TRBJ1-5, with no clear D. Germline V gives CDR1 DFQATT, CDR2 SNEGSKA (reference sequence). Trimming took 5 bases from V and 6 from J, leaving 23 bases between them. CDR3 length equals 16 residues.